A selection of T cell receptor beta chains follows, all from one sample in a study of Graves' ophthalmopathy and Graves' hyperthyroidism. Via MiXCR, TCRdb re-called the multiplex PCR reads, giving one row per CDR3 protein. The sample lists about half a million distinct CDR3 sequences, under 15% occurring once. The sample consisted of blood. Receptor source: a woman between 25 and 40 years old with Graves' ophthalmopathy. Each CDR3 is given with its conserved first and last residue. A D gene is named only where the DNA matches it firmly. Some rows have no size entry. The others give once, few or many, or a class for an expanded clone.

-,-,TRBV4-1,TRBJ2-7,TGCGCCAGCAGCCAGAGCTTCAGGTTCTACGAGCAGTACTTC,CASSQSFRFYEQYF
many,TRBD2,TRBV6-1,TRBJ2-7,TGTGCCAGCTGGACGGGGGGTACCTACGAGCAGTACTTC,CASWTGGTYEQYF
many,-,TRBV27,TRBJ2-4,TGTGCCACAACCCGGCGAAACATTCAGTACTTC,CATTRRNIQYF
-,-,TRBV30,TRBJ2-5,TGTGCCTGGAGTTCCGGAGGACAGCTACAAGAGACCCAGTACTTC,CAWSSGGQLQETQYF
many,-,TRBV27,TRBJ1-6,TGTGCCAGCAGGACAGGAGTTCTTTCACCCCTCCACTTT,CASRTGVLSPLHF
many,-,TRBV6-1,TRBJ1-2,TGTGCCAGCACTCCGCTTAACTATGGCTACACCTTC,CASTPLNYGYTF
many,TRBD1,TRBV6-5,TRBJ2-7,TGTGCCAGCAATTCGGGACAGGGGCGCGAGCAGTACTTC,CASNSGQGREQYF
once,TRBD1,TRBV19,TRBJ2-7,TGTGCCAGTAGTATGGGACAGAGCCGGGCCTACGAGCAGTGCTTC,CASSMGQSRAYEQCF
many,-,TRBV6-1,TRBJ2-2,TGTGCCAGCAGTGGGGATGACAGTTCCGGGGAGCTGTTTTTT,CASSGDDSSGELFF
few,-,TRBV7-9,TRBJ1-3,TGTGCCAGCACCTCAGCTTGGGACACCATATATTTT,CASTSAWDTIYF
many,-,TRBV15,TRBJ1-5,TGTGCCACCAGCATCCCTGGGGGAAATCAGCCCCAGCATTTT,CATSIPGGNQPQHF
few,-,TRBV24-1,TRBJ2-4,TGTGCCACCAGTGATCCCGGGACTGGCAAAAACATTCAGTACTTC,CATSDPGTGKNIQYF
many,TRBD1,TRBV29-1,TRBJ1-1,TGCAGCGCTGCGACAGGGACAATGAACACTGAAGCTTTCTTT,CSAATGTMNTEAFF
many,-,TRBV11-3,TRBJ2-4,TGTGCCAGCAGCTTAGGATGGGCCAAAAACATTCAGTACTTC,CASSLGWAKNIQYF
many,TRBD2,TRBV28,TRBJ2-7,TGTGCCAGCAGGGGGACTACCGGGACTAGCGGGGTAGGCGAGCAGTACTTC,CASRGTTGTSGVGEQYF
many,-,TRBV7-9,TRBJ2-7,TGTGCCAGCAGCTTAGTTTACGCCGAGCAGTACTTC,CASSLVYAEQYF
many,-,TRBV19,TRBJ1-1,TGTGCCAGTAGTAGCCTCGGGGGGGCGGCGAACACTGAAGCTTTCTTT,CASSSLGGAANTEAFF
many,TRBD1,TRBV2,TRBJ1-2,TGTGCCAGCAGTCGGACAGGGGCCTATGGCTACACCTTC,CASSRTGAYGYTF
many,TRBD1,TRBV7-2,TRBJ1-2,TGTGCCAGCAGCTTGCGGGACAGGGGATATGGCTACACCTTC,CASSLRDRGYGYTF
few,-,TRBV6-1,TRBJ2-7,TGTGCCAGCAGTGAACCCCAGATAGACTACGAGCAGTACTTC,CASSEPQIDYEQYF
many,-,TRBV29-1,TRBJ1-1,TGCAGCGTTAACAGATACACTGAAGCTTTCTTT,CSVNRYTEAFF
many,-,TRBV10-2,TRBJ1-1,TGCGCCAGCAGGAGGTCGGGGGAACACACTGAAGCTTTCTTT,CASRRSGEHTEAFF
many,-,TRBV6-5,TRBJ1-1,TGTGCCAGCAGTTACTCTGTGTGGGACTCCATGAACACTGAAGCTTTCTTT,CASSYSVWDSMNTEAFF
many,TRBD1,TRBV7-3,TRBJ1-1,TGTGCCAGCAGATCCACAGGGGGGGGAACGAACACTGAAGCTTTCTTT,CASRSTGGGTNTEAFF
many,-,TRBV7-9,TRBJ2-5,TGTGCCAGCAGCTTAGTCTTACAGATGGAGACCCAGTACTTC,CASSLVLQMETQYF
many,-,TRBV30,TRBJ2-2,TGTGCCTGGAGGGCCGGGACGGACACCGGGGAGCTGTTTTTT,CAWRAGTDTGELFF
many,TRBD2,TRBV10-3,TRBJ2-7,TGTGCCATCAGTGAGTCGGCTAGCGGGACTACCTACGAGCAGTACTTC,CAISESASGTTYEQYF
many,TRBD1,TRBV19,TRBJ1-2,TGTGCCAGTAGTACCCGGACAGGGTTGTCTAACTATGGCTACACCTTC,CASSTRTGLSNYGYTF
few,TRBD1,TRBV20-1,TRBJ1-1,TGCAGTGCTAGAGGGGACAGGACCCGAAGAAGCAACACTGAAGCTTTCTTT,CSARGDRTRRSNTEAFF
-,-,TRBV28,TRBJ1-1,TGTGCCAGCAGTTTTCGGCCAGGAAGGGACACTGAAGCTTTCTTT,CASSFRPGRDTEAFF
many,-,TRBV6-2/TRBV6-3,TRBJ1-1,TGTGCCAGCTCACCTTCCTTTGGCACTGAAGCTTTCTTT,CASSPSFGTEAFF
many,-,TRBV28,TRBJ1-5,TGTGCCAGCACTTGGGATAGCAATCAGCCCCAGCATTTT,CASTWDSNQPQHF
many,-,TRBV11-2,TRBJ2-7,TGTGCCAGCAGCTTAGTAGGGAACGAGCAGTACTTC,CASSLVGNEQYF
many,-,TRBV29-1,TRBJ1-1,TGCAGCGTTGAAGATGGGGTAGGCACTGAAGCTTTCTTT,CSVEDGVGTEAFF
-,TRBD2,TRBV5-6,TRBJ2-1,TGTGCCAGCAGCTTCGGCGGGGGGAAGGAGTTCTTC,CASSFGGGKEFF
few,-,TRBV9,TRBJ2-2,TGTGCCAGCTCCGGGGGCCCCACCGGGGAGCTGTTTTTT,CASSGGPTGELFF
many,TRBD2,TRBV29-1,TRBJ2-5,TGCAGCGTTGAAGGTTTTCGGGAGGGCCAAGAGACCCAGTACTTC,CSVEGFREGQETQYF
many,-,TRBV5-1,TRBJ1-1,TGTGCCAGCAGTTTTCGCGTGAACACTGAAGCTTTCTTT,CASSFRVNTEAFF
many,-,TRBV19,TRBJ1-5,TGTGCCACCTCCCCGACGCGGCTGTATAGCAATCAGCCCCAGCATTTT,CATSPTRLYSNQPQHF
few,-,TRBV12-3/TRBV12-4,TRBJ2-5,TGTGCCAGCAGTTTTGTTCCTGGCGCCCAAGAGACCCAGTACTTC,CASSFVPGAQETQYF
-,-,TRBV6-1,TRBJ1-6,TGTGCCAGCGGTAAAACCTGGACGGGGTATTCACCCCTCCACTTT,CASGKTWTGYSPLHF
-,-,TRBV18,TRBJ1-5,TGTGCCAGCTCTCCCCGGCGGCCTTGGGGCAATCAGCCCCAGCATTTT,CASSPRRPWGNQPQHF
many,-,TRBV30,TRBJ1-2,TGTGCCTGGAAACCCTCCGAGATCTATGGCTACACCTTC,CAWKPSEIYGYTF
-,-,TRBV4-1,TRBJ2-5,TGCGTCAGCAGCCGAGACGGCAGAAAAGAGACCCAGTACTTC,CVSSRDGRKETQYF
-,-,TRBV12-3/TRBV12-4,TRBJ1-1,TGTGCCAGCAGGAGGGAGGTGGGCACTGAAGCTTTCTTT,CASRREVGTEAFF
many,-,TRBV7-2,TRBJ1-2,TGTGCCAGCCGCTTGGGGTCTGCGAACTATGGCTACACCTTC,CASRLGSANYGYTF
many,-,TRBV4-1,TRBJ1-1,TGCGCCAGCAGACGCCTGGGGGGCCGGGACACTGAAGCTTTCTTT,CASRRLGGRDTEAFF
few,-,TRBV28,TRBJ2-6,TGTGCCAGCAGTTTCTACCTGGACCCAACCTGGGCCAACGTCCTGACTTTC,CASSFYLDPTWANVLTF
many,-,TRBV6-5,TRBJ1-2,TGTGCCAGCAGTTGGGGCACAGGGCTCGGCTACACCTTC,CASSWGTGLGYTF
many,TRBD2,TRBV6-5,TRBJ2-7,TGTGCCAGCAGGGGGGGGGATCCGAGCTCCTACGAGCAGTACTTC,CASRGGDPSSYEQYF
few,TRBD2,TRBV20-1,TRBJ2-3,TGCAGTGCTAGCTGGGTAGCGGGGAAACTCACAGATACGCAGTATTTT,CSASWVAGKLTDTQYF